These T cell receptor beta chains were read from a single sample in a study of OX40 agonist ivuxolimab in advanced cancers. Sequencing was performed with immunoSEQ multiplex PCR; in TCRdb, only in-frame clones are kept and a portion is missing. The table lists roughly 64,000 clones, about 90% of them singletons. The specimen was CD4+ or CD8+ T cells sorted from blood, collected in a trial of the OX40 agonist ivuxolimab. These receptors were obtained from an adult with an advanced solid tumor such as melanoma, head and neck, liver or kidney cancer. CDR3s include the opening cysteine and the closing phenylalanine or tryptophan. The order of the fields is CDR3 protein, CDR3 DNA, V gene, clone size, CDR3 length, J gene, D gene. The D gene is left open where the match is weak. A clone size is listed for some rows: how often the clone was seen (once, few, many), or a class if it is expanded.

CDR3aa: CASSSPGDTAYGYTF
CDR3nt: TGTGCCAGCAGCTCTCCGGGAGATACGGCCTATGGCTACACCTTC
v_gene: TRBV28
abundance: -
len: 15
j_gene: TRBJ1-2
d_gene: -

CDR3aa: CASSFDRGGETQYF
CDR3nt: TGCGCCAGCAGCTTCGACAGGGGAGGGGAGACCCAGTACTTC
v_gene: TRBV5-1
abundance: -
len: 14
j_gene: TRBJ2-5
d_gene: -

CDR3aa: CASTPPEGRVREKGGYTF
CDR3nt: TGTGCCAGCACCCCGCCCGAAGGCAGGGTGAGGGAAAAGGGAGGCTACACCTTC
v_gene: TRBV28
abundance: -
len: 18
j_gene: TRBJ1-2
d_gene: -

CDR3aa: CASSSPTTEAFF
CDR3nt: TGTGCCAGCAGTTCGCCGACGACTGAAGCTTTCTTT
v_gene: TRBV6-6
abundance: -
len: 12
j_gene: TRBJ1-1
d_gene: -

CDR3aa: CAISVLAGRTVDTQYF
CDR3nt: TGTGCCATCAGCGTTCTAGCGGGTAGGACGGTAGATACGCAGTATTTT
v_gene: TRBV10-3
abundance: -
len: 16
j_gene: TRBJ2-3
d_gene: TRBD2

CDR3aa: CASRTLVGEQYF
CDR3nt: TGTGCCAGCAGAACTTTAGTGGGCGAGCAGTACTTC
v_gene: TRBV27
abundance: -
len: 12
j_gene: TRBJ2-7
d_gene: -

CDR3aa: CASSIGRLNTEAFF
CDR3nt: TGTGCCAGTAGTATTGGGAGGCTGAACACTGAAGCTTTCTTT
v_gene: TRBV19
abundance: -
len: 14
j_gene: TRBJ1-1
d_gene: -

CDR3aa: CASSQGLAGVTDTQYF
CDR3nt: TGTGCCAGTAGTCAGGGCCTAGCGGGGGTCACAGATACGCAGTATTTT
v_gene: TRBV19
abundance: -
len: 16
j_gene: TRBJ2-3
d_gene: TRBD2

CDR3aa: CASSLRTGGLTEAFF
CDR3nt: TGTGCCAGCAGCCTGCGGACAGGGGGACTCACTGAAGCTTTCTTT
v_gene: TRBV14
abundance: once
len: 15
j_gene: TRBJ1-1
d_gene: TRBD1

CDR3aa: CASSMSGSTGELFF
CDR3nt: TGTGCCAGTAGTATGTCAGGGAGCACCGGGGAGCTGTTTTTT
v_gene: TRBV19
abundance: -
len: 14
j_gene: TRBJ2-2
d_gene: -

CDR3aa: CASSSLDAYEQHF
CDR3nt: TGTGCCAGCAGTTCCCTGGACGCCTACGAGCAGCACTTC
v_gene: TRBV27
abundance: -
len: 13
j_gene: TRBJ2-7
d_gene: -

CDR3aa: CASSEYLGNTIYF
CDR3nt: TGTGCCAGCAGCGAGTATCTGGGAAACACCATATATTTT
v_gene: TRBV9
abundance: -
len: 13
j_gene: TRBJ1-3
d_gene: -

CDR3aa: CASSLDERQTQYF
CDR3nt: TGTGCCAGCAGCTTAGATGAGCGGCAGACCCAGTACTTC
v_gene: TRBV11-3
abundance: once
len: 13
j_gene: TRBJ2-5
d_gene: -

CDR3aa: CASSLGSTDTQYF
CDR3nt: TGTGCCAGCAGTTTAGGTAGCACAGATACGCAGTATTTT
v_gene: TRBV28
abundance: -
len: 13
j_gene: TRBJ2-3
d_gene: -

CDR3aa: CASSPPGRQQETQYF
CDR3nt: TGTGCCAGCTCACCACCGGGCCGGCAGCAAGAGACCCAGTACTTC
v_gene: TRBV18
abundance: -
len: 15
j_gene: TRBJ2-5
d_gene: -

CDR3aa: CASSSTTGSDEQFF
CDR3nt: TGTGCCAGCAGCTCAACGACAGGGAGCGATGAGCAGTTCTTC
v_gene: TRBV7-9
abundance: -
len: 14
j_gene: TRBJ2-1
d_gene: TRBD1

CDR3aa: CASSTDDVAKNIQYF
CDR3nt: TGTGCCAGCAGCACCGACGACGTAGCCAAAAACATTCAGTACTTC
v_gene: TRBV4-2
abundance: -
len: 15
j_gene: TRBJ2-4
d_gene: -

CDR3aa: CASKIAFSTDTQYF
CDR3nt: TGTGCCAGCAAAATAGCGTTTAGCACAGATACGCAGTATTTT
v_gene: TRBV19
abundance: once
len: 14
j_gene: TRBJ2-3
d_gene: -

CDR3aa: CASRKGSNEQFF
CDR3nt: TGTGCCAGCAGGAAAGGGTCTAATGAGCAGTTCTTC
v_gene: TRBV7-9
abundance: -
len: 12
j_gene: TRBJ2-1
d_gene: -

CDR3aa: CAWSLSQIGVNGNIQYF
CDR3nt: TGTGCCTGGAGTCTTTCCCAAATCGGGGTAAATGGAAACATTCAGTACTTC
v_gene: TRBV30
abundance: -
len: 17
j_gene: TRBJ2-4
d_gene: -

CDR3aa: CASSPARPGQGAGETQYF
CDR3nt: TGTGCCAGCTCACCAGCCCGCCCGGGACAGGGGGCGGGAGAGACCCAGTACTTC
v_gene: TRBV18
abundance: -
len: 18
j_gene: TRBJ2-5
d_gene: TRBD1

CDR3aa: CASSLAAGGNEQYF
CDR3nt: TGTGCCAGCAGCTTAGCAGCTGGGGGCAACGAGCAGTACTTC
v_gene: TRBV7-2
abundance: -
len: 14
j_gene: TRBJ2-7
d_gene: -

CDR3aa: CASSQDPASGYEQYF
CDR3nt: TGTGCCAGCAGCCAAGATCCGGCTAGCGGCTACGAGCAGTACTTC
v_gene: TRBV14
abundance: -
len: 15
j_gene: TRBJ2-7
d_gene: TRBD2

CDR3aa: CASSSGGSNQPQHF
CDR3nt: TGTGCCAGCAGTTCCGGGGGTAGCAATCAGCCCCAGCATTTT
v_gene: TRBV6-5
abundance: -
len: 14
j_gene: TRBJ1-5
d_gene: -

CDR3aa: CASSLGPDNEQFF
CDR3nt: TGTGCCAGCAGCTTGGGGCCTGACAATGAGCAGTTCTTC
v_gene: TRBV5-5
abundance: -
len: 13
j_gene: TRBJ2-1
d_gene: -

CDR3aa: CAYAGRGAHEQYF
CDR3nt: TGTGCCTATGCCGGACGTGGGGCCCACGAGCAGTACTTC
v_gene: TRBV30
abundance: -
len: 13
j_gene: TRBJ2-7
d_gene: -

CDR3aa: CASSLGLISGNTIYF
CDR3nt: TGTGCCAGCAGCCTGGGACTGATCTCTGGAAACACCATATATTTT
v_gene: TRBV11-2
abundance: -
len: 15
j_gene: TRBJ1-3
d_gene: -

CDR3aa: CASARPFSYEQYF
CDR3nt: TGTGCCAGCGCTCGGCCCTTCTCCTACGAGCAGTACTTC
v_gene: TRBV6-1
abundance: -
len: 13
j_gene: TRBJ2-7
d_gene: -

CDR3aa: CASSRLGIAENIQYF
CDR3nt: TGCGCCAGCAGCAGATTGGGAATTGCGGAAAACATTCAGTACTTC
v_gene: TRBV4-1
abundance: once
len: 15
j_gene: TRBJ2-4
d_gene: -

CDR3aa: CASSPHVQQETQYF
CDR3nt: TGTGCCAGCAGTCCCCATGTCCAGCAAGAGACCCAGTACTTC
v_gene: TRBV25-1
abundance: -
len: 14
j_gene: TRBJ2-5
d_gene: -

CDR3aa: CASSVVPGKGYTF
CDR3nt: TGTGCCAGCAGCGTAGTGCCAGGGAAAGGCTACACCTTC
v_gene: TRBV9
abundance: -
len: 13
j_gene: TRBJ1-2
d_gene: -

CDR3aa: CATASGSDTDTQYF
CDR3nt: TGTGCCACCGCTAGCGGGAGCGACACAGATACGCAGTATTTT
v_gene: TRBV10-3
abundance: once
len: 14
j_gene: TRBJ2-3
d_gene: TRBD2

CDR3aa: CASSKPGQGRYGYTF
CDR3nt: TGTGCCAGCAGTAAGCCGGGACAGGGTCGCTATGGCTACACCTTC
v_gene: TRBV28
abundance: -
len: 15
j_gene: TRBJ1-2
d_gene: TRBD1

CDR3aa: CAWRVQGGEQFF
CDR3nt: TGTGCCTGGAGGGTACAGGGGGGTGAGCAGTTCTTC
v_gene: TRBV30
abundance: -
len: 12
j_gene: TRBJ2-1
d_gene: TRBD1

CDR3aa: CASTLIGWQGINQPQHF
CDR3nt: TGTGCCAGCACCCTTATCGGGTGGCAGGGGATTAATCAGCCCCAGCATTTT
v_gene: TRBV28
abundance: -
len: 17
j_gene: TRBJ1-5
d_gene: -

CDR3aa: CASSVGTSGSYEQYF
CDR3nt: TGTGCCAGCAGCGTAGGGACTAGCGGCTCCTACGAGCAGTACTTC
v_gene: TRBV9
abundance: -
len: 15
j_gene: TRBJ2-7
d_gene: TRBD2

CDR3aa: CASSFGRANYGYTF
CDR3nt: TGTGCCAGCAGTTTTGGGAGAGCTAACTATGGCTACACCTTC
v_gene: TRBV27
abundance: -
len: 14
j_gene: TRBJ1-2
d_gene: -

CDR3aa: CASSQDRKGTQYF
CDR3nt: TGTGCCAGCAGCCAGGACAGGAAAGGGACCCAGTACTTC
v_gene: TRBV6-5
abundance: once
len: 13
j_gene: TRBJ2-5
d_gene: TRBD1

CDR3aa: CASSYSGDTQYF
CDR3nt: TGTGCCAGCAGTTACTCGGGGGATACGCAGTATTTT
v_gene: TRBV6-5
abundance: -
len: 12
j_gene: TRBJ2-3
d_gene: -

CDR3aa: CASSGISEAFF
CDR3nt: TGTGCCAGCAGTGGGATCTCTGAAGCTTTCTTT
v_gene: TRBV28
abundance: -
len: 11
j_gene: TRBJ1-1
d_gene: -

CDR3aa: CASSLVVASNNEQFF
CDR3nt: TGCGCCAGCAGCCTGGTGGTAGCGTCCAACAATGAGCAGTTCTTC
v_gene: TRBV5-1
abundance: once
len: 15
j_gene: TRBJ2-1
d_gene: -

CDR3aa: CASGPGLGQGAYNEQFF
CDR3nt: TGTGCTAGTGGCCCTGGCCTTGGACAGGGGGCGTACAATGAGCAGTTCTTC
v_gene: TRBV12-5
abundance: -
len: 17
j_gene: TRBJ2-1
d_gene: TRBD1

CDR3aa: CAWSVWRGNTGELFF
CDR3nt: TGTGCCTGGAGTGTTTGGCGGGGAAACACCGGGGAGCTGTTTTTT
v_gene: TRBV30
abundance: -
len: 15
j_gene: TRBJ2-2
d_gene: -

CDR3aa: CSGDSTYEQYF
CDR3nt: TGCAGTGGGGACTCAACCTACGAGCAGTACTTC
v_gene: TRBV20-1
abundance: -
len: 11
j_gene: TRBJ2-7
d_gene: -

CDR3aa: CASSVGIAETQYF
CDR3nt: TGTGCCAGCAGCGTTGGTATCGCTGAGACCCAGTACTTC
v_gene: TRBV9
abundance: -
len: 13
j_gene: TRBJ2-5
d_gene: -

CDR3aa: CASRGLAIQETQYF
CDR3nt: TGTGCCAGCAGGGGACTAGCGATACAAGAGACCCAGTACTTC
v_gene: TRBV27
abundance: once
len: 14
j_gene: TRBJ2-5
d_gene: TRBD2

CDR3aa: CASSLIRNRGETQYF
CDR3nt: TGTGCCAGCAGCCTAATTCGAAATCGGGGGGAGACCCAGTACTTC
v_gene: TRBV11-2
abundance: few
len: 15
j_gene: TRBJ2-5
d_gene: -